A single sample gave rise to the 17 T cell receptor beta chains below, sequenced in a study of T cells in Graves' hyperthyroidism and ophthalmopathy. Amplification of TCR beta CDR3 regions was performed using RNA transcripts as template. With the HTBI primer set, the TCR CDR3 went through a first round of RT-PCR. MiXCR, applied by TCRdb to the multiplex PCR reads, yields one record per CDR3 protein. The table records around 250,000 distinct CDR3 sequences, less than 15% of them present only once. The sequenced sample consisted of blood. These receptors came from a woman aged 40 to 50 with Graves' hyperthyroidism that later progressed to Graves' ophthalmopathy.

The sample holds many counts of this clonotype. V is TRBV6-1 and J is TRBJ2-1, with TRBD2 matching over 10 bases. The CDR3 extends over 15 amino acids. CDR1 and CDR2 from the germline V gene are MNHNS and SASEGT. V was pared by 2 bases and J by 6 bases, with 4 bases of the junction left unmatched. CDR3 DNA sequence: TGTGCCAGCAGTGAACTAGCGGGAGCGAGCAATGAGCAGTTCTTC. Translating gives CASSELAGASNEQFF.

The J gene is TRBJ2-1, the V gene TRBV5-1; D is undetermined. CDR3 length: 14 amino acids. CDR1 SGHRS and CDR2 YFSETQ come from the germline V gene. Between the trimmed V and J ends, which lost 1 base and 5 bases, there was a span of 10 bases. CDR3: CASSLRDRNNEQFF. CDR3 sequence (DNA): TGCGCCAGCAGCTTGAGGGATCGTAACAATGAGCAGTTCTTC.

The chain employs TRBV28 and TRBJ2-1, with 8 bases that match TRBD1. Germline CDR1 is MDHEN and CDR2 is SYDVKM. The CDR3 extends over 12 amino acids. After removal of 7 bases from V and 12 bases from J, the junction contained 8 bases not matched to a gene. The CDR3: CASTLGQGPQFF. Here the CDR3 DNA reads TGTGCCAGCACCTTAGGACAGGGCCCGCAGTTCTTC. Complete variable domain (other parts from reference TRBV28 and TRBJ2-1): DVKVTQSSRYLVKRTGEKVFLECVQDMDHENMFWYRQDPGLGLRLIYFSYDVKMKEKGDIPEGYSVSREKKERFSLILESASTNQTSMYLCASTLGQGPQFFGPGTRLTVL.

The rearrangement links TRBV9 to TRBJ2-1; TRBD2 matches 9 bases. The CDR3 has 15 residues. Germline lookup yields CDR1 SGDLS and CDR2 YYNGEE. The V and J ends lost 3 bases and 4 bases, in that order; junction bases with no gene match: 5. The CDR3 nucleotides read TGTGCCAGCAGCGAAGCGGGAGGCCGTTACAATGAGCAGTTCTTC. Protein product: CASSEAGGRYNEQFF.

Turning to this clonotype: A junction end diverges from the germline sequence, so it may reflect a read error. CDR3 DNA: TGTGCCTGCAGTGTGGAGGGGAACACTGAAGCTTTCTTT. It encodes CACSVEGNTEAFF. V and J are TRBV2 and TRBJ1-1, with D unresolved. Germline CDR1 SNHLY, CDR2 FYNNEI. The CDR3 consists of 13 residues.

This clonotype has just a few counts. The J gene is TRBJ2-1, the V gene TRBV29-1; possible D gene TRBD2, 6 bases. Germline lookup yields CDR1 SQVTM and CDR2 ANQGSEA. There are 13 residues in the CDR3. The V end was cut by 3 bases, the J end by 5 bases, with 11 bases between. CDR3 in DNA: TGCAGCGTTGATATTTGGAGGGACAATGAGCAGTTCTTC. It encodes CSVDIWRDNEQFF.

This clonotype occurred many times. The chain couples TRBV12-3 or TRBV12-4 to TRBJ1-1, with a possible D match to TRBD1 (5 bases). The CDR3 sequence is 15 residues long. The ends were cut back, 4 bases at V and 0 bases at J, with 12 bases in the middle. This CDR3 reads CASSSPRGVNTEAFF. DNA of the CDR3: TGTGCCAGCAGTTCGCCGCGGGGCGTGAACACTGAAGCTTTCTTT.

In its sample, this clonotype was seen many times. This sequence joins TRBV27 and TRBJ1-5; TRBD1 is a possible D gene (5 bases). CDR3 length: 16 amino acids. The germline V and J ends were trimmed by 8 bases and 4 bases, with 21 bases remaining between them. Germline CDR1 and CDR2: MNHEY and SMNVEV (reference sequence). The CDR3 loop reads CASSSTQGSWNQPQHF. CDR3 DNA sequence: TGTGCCAGCTCCTCCACTCAGGGAAGCTGGAATCAGCCCCAGCATTTT.

This clonotype was seen ten or more times. The chain links TRBV6-6 to TRBJ1-1; 8 nucleotides agree with TRBD1. The V and J ends lost 0 bases and 6 bases, in that order; junction bases with no gene match: 6. Germline CDR1 and CDR2: MNHNY and SVGAGI (reference sequence). The CDR3 covers 15 residues. This CDR3 reads CASSYSIQGVAEAFF. CDR3 DNA sequence: TGTGCCAGCAGTTACTCGATACAGGGGGTCGCTGAAGCTTTCTTT.

This clonotype has at least ten counts. The chain links TRBV13 to TRBJ2-7, with 11 nucleotides matching TRBD2. Germline V gene sequence: CDR1 PRHDT, CDR2 FYEKMQ (reference sequence). This CDR3 has 17 residues. With 6 bases clipped from V and 4 bases from J, the junction kept 14 bases outside the gene matches. This chain's CDR3 is CASSQGLAGSLFYEQYF. DNA of the CDR3: TGTGCCAGCAGTCAAGGACTAGCGGGTTCTTTGTTTTACGAGCAGTACTTC.

This clonotype was observed at least ten times. The rearrangement uses TRBV6-1 and TRBJ2-6; 7 positions agree with TRBD1. After removal of 5 bases from V and 6 bases from J, the junction contained 10 bases not matched to a gene. Germline CDR1 is MNHNS and CDR2 is SASEGT. This CDR3 has 16 residues. CDR3 DNA: TGTGCCAGCAGTCCAAGACAGGGCGCCGCGGCCAACGTCCTGACTTTC. Translating gives CASSPRQGAAANVLTF.

In its sample, this clonotype was seen many times. The chain employs TRBV6-5 and TRBJ1-6; no firm D call. Per the germline V gene, CDR1 is MNHEY and CDR2 is SVGAGI. This CDR3 contains 14 residues. The germline V and J ends were trimmed by 2 bases and 7 bases, with 9 bases remaining between them. Here the CDR3 DNA reads TGTGCCAGCAGTTACGGGAGGCAGAATTCACCCCTCCACTTT. Protein product: CASSYGRQNSPLHF.

The gene calls are TRBV10-3 and TRBJ1-5; no clear D gene. V was shortened by 2 bases and J by 7 bases, with 12 bases between the two germline ends. The germline V gene encodes CDR1 ENHRY and CDR2 SYGVKD. The CDR3 runs to 14 residues. In DNA, the CDR3 is TGTGCCATCAGTGAGGGGCAGAGTAAGCAGCCCCAGCATTTT. Its protein product is CAISEGQSKQPQHF.

This clonotype was seen a few times. The rearrangement links TRBV4-1 to TRBJ2-3, with 10 bases matching TRBD2. Per the germline V gene, CDR1 is MGHRA and CDR2 is YSYEKL. This CDR3 has 17 residues. V trimming: 1 base; J trimming: 3 bases; junction bases outside the gene matches: 7. The CDR3 loop reads CASSQGLLAGVTDTQYF. The CDR3, as DNA: TGCGCCAGCAGCCAAGGTCTGCTAGCGGGAGTTACAGATACGCAGTATTTT.

This clonotype was observed at least ten times. The chain is built from TRBV6-1 and TRBJ1-1; 8 bases are shared with TRBD1. V gave up 6 bases and J gave up 4 bases; unmatched junction bases: 7. The CDR3 loop spans 14 amino acids. CDR1 is MNHNS, CDR2 SASEGT, per germline. The CDR3 DNA reads TGTGCCAGCAGAGCAGGGGGCAGTGGCACTGAAGCTTTCTTT. Translation gives CASRAGGSGTEAFF.

The sample holds many counts of this clonotype. This sequence joins TRBV11-2 and TRBJ2-5; TRBD2 agrees at 8 bases. The length of the CDR3 is 17 residues. V gave up 5 bases and J gave up 1 base; unmatched junction bases: 12. Germline lookup yields CDR1 SGHAT and CDR2 FQNNGV. DNA of the CDR3: TGTGCCAGCAGCCTACCCCCCGGCGGGAGGACCCAAGAGACCCAGTACTTC. Its translation is CASSLPPGGRTQETQYF.

This clonotype was seen ten or more times. This sequence joins TRBV5-1 and TRBJ2-7, with 7 positions matching TRBD1. Trimming took 4 bases from V and 4 from J; bases not matched to a gene: 8. This CDR3 has 14 residues. CDR1 is SGHRS, CDR2 YFSETQ, per germline. The CDR3 coding sequence is TGCGCCAGCAGCCCCGGGACAGCTGGGTACGAGCAGTACTTC. Its protein product is CASSPGTAGYEQYF.